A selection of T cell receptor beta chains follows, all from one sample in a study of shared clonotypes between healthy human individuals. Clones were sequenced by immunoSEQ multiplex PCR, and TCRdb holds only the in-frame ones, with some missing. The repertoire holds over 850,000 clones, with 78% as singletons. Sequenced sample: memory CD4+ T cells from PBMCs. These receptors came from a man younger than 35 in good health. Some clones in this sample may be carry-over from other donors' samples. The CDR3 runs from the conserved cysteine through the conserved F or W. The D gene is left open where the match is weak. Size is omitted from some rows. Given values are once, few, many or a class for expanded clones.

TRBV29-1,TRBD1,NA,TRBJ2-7,CSYTGGYEQYF,TGCAGCTATACAGGGGGCTACGAGCAGTACTTC
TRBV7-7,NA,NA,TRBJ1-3,CAVPIGNTIYF,TGTGCCGTTCCGATTGGAAACACCATATATTTT
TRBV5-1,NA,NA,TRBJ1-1,CASSLVEADTEAFF,TGCGCCAGCAGCTTGGTTGAGGCAGACACTGAAGCTTTCTTT
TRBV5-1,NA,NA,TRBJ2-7,CASSLGPVVYEQYF,TGCGCCAGCAGCTTGGGACCGGTAGTCTACGAGCAGTACTTC
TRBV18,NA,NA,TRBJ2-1,CASSQTANEQFF,TGTGCCAGCTCACAAACAGCCAATGAGCAGTTCTTC
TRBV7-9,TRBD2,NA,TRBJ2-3,CASSLLAGTTNTQYF,TGTGCCAGCAGCTTACTAGCGGGAACTACGAATACGCAGTATTTT
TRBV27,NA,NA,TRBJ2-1,CASSPLGSGTHRSEQFF,TGTGCCAGCAGCCCTTTAGGTTCGGGAACGCACCGAAGTGAGCAGTTCTTC
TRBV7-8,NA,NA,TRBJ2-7,CASSLVNRDEQYF,TGTGCCAGCAGCTTAGTGAACAGGGACGAGCAGTACTTC
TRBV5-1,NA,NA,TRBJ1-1,CASSLRQMNTEAFF,TGCGCCAGCAGCTTGAGACAGATGAACACTGAAGCTTTCTTT
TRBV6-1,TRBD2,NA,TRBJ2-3,CASSARGLAGITDTQYF,TGTGCCAGCAGTGCCCGAGGACTAGCGGGGATCACAGATACGCAGTATTTT
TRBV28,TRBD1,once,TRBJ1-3,CASSFGDRGYGNTIYF,TGTGCCAGCAGCTTCGGGGACAGGGGTTATGGAAACACCATATATTTT
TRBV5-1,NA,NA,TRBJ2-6,CASTVAQGGSGANVLTF,TGCGCCAGCACAGTAGCACAGGGAGGTTCTGGGGCCAACGTCCTGACTTTC
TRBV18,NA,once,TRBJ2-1,CASSPQGGRNEQFF,TGTGCCAGCTCACCCCAGGGGGGTAGGAATGAGCAGTTCTTC
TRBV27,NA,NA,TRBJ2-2,CASSLSSWNTGELFF,TGTGCCAGCAGTTTATCAAGTTGGAACACCGGGGAGCTGTTTTTT
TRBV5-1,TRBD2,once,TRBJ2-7,CASSRTSGSYEQYF,TGCGCCAGCAGCCGGACTAGCGGTTCCTACGAGCAGTACTTC
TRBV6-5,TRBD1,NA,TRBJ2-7,CASSYRTGPYEQYF,TGTGCCAGCAGTTATAGGACAGGGCCCTACGAGCAGTACTTC
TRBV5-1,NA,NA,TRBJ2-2,CASSLGGLATNTGELFF,TGCGCCAGCAGCTTGGGGGGACTGGCAACCAACACCGGGGAGCTGTTTTTT
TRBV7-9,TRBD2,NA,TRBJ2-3,CASSGRLAGGTDTQYF,TGTGCCAGCAGCGGCAGACTAGCGGGGGGCACAGATACGCAGTATTTT
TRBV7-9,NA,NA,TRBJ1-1,CASSLRGVDTEAFF,TGTGCCAGCAGCTTAAGAGGGGTTGACACTGAAGCTTTCTTT
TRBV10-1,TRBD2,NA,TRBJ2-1,CASNRPPAGLDVDEQFF,TGCGCCAGCAATAGGCCACCCGCCGGACTAGACGTCGATGAGCAGTTCTTC
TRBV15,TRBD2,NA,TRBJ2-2,CATSPRGESGRAAGELFF,TGTGCCACCAGTCCTCGAGGAGAGAGCGGGAGGGCCGCCGGGGAGCTGTTTTTT
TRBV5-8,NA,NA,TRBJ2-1,CASSFEPEFF,TGTGCCAGCAGCTTCGAGCCAGAGTTCTTC
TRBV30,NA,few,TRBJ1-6,CALEIGDLGNSPLHF,TGTGCCCTGGAGATAGGGGATTTGGGGAATTCACCCCTCCACTTT
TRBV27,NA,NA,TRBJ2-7,CKSPPLEQYF,TGTAAGAGCCCTCCACTCGAGCAGTACTTC
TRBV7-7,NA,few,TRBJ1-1,CASSADRNTEAFF,TGTGCCAGCAGCGCCGACAGGAACACTGAAGCTTTCTTT
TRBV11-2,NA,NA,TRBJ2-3,CASSSTPYTDTQYF,TGTGCCAGCAGCTCTACCCCCTACACAGATACGCAGTATTTT
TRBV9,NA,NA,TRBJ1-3,CASSASDGSGNTIYF,TGTGCCAGCAGCGCAAGCGATGGCTCTGGAAACACCATATATTTT
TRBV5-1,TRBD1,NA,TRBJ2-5,CASSFPGGAETQYF,TGCGCCAGCAGCTTTCCAGGGGGCGCGGAGACCCAGTACTTC
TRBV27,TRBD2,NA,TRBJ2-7,CASSLRPALAGWGTYEQYF,TGTGCCAGCAGTTTACGACCCGCTCTAGCGGGCTGGGGGACCTACGAGCAGTACTTC
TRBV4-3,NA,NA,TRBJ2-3,CASSQAPGSTDTQYF,TGCGCCAGCAGCCAAGCCCCGGGCAGCACAGATACGCAGTATTTT
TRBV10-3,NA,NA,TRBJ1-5,CAISERNQPQHF,TGTGCCATCAGTGAACGTAATCAGCCCCAGCATTTT
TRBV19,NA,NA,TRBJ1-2,CASRTSGRTNGYTF,TGTGCCAGTAGGACTTCAGGACGGACGAACGGCTACACCTTC
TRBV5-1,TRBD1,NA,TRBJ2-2,CASSGDRGNTGELFF,TGCGCCAGCAGCGGCGACAGGGGTAACACCGGGGAGCTGTTTTTT
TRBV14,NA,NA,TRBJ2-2,CASRGLIGGANTGELFF,TGTGCCAGCAGAGGACTAATTGGAGGGGCGAACACCGGGGAGCTGTTTTTT
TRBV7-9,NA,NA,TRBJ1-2,CASSFSGSEGFGYTF,TGTGCCAGCAGTTTCTCCGGGTCGGAGGGCTTCGGCTACACCTTC
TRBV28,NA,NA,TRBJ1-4,CASSFLRDNEKLFF,TGTGCCAGCAGTTTCCTCCGTGACAATGAAAAACTGTTTTTT
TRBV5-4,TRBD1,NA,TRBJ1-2,CASSLQTGGLEGYTF,TGTGCCAGCAGCTTGCAAACAGGGGGCTTGGAAGGCTACACCTTC
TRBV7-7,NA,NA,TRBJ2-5,CASSLGTPGEETQYF,TGTGCCAGCAGCCTCGGGACCCCGGGGGAAGAGACCCAGTACTTC
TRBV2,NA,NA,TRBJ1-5,CASSELYSNQPQHF,TGTGCCAGCAGTGAACTATATAGCAATCAGCCCCAGCATTTT
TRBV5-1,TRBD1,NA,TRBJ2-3,CASSSFPGQGTDTQYF,TGCGCCAGCAGCTCCTTCCCGGGACAGGGCACAGATACGCAGTATTTT
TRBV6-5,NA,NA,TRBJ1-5,CASSYEQNQPQHF,TGTGCCAGCAGTTACGAACAGAATCAGCCCCAGCATTTT
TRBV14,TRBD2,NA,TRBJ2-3,CASSPRLAFSTDTQYF,TGTGCCAGCAGCCCCCGACTAGCATTTAGCACAGATACGCAGTATTTT
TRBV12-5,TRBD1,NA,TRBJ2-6,CASGLEPTNRGRDSGANVLTF,TGTGCTAGTGGTTTGGAGCCTACAAACAGGGGCAGAGACTCTGGGGCCAACGTCCTGACTTTC
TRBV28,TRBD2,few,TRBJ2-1,CASSAPGLAGGSYNEQFF,TGTGCCAGCAGTGCCCCGGGTCTAGCGGGAGGGTCCTACAATGAGCAGTTCTTC
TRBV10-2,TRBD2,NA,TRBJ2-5,CASSRLAGRYQETQYF,TGCGCCAGCAGCCGACTAGCGGGCCGGTACCAAGAGACCCAGTACTTC
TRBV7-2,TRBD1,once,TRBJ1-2,CASSSTGGNYGYTF,TGTGCCAGCAGCTCGACAGGGGGCAACTATGGCTACACCTTC
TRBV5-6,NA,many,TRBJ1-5,CASSLARLNWPQHF,TGTGCCAGCAGCTTGGCCAGGCTCAATTGGCCCCAGCATTTT
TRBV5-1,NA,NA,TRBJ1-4,CASSLSWRGEKLFF,TGCGCCAGCAGCTTGAGTTGGCGAGGTGAAAAACTGTTTTTT
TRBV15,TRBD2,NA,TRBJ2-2,CATSQPGLAGGRTGELFF,TGTGCCACCAGCCAACCGGGACTAGCGGGAGGTAGGACCGGGGAGCTGTTTTTT
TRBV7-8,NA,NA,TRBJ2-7,CASSLRASAGEQYF,TGTGCCAGCTCATTACGCGCCTCGGCTGGCGAGCAGTACTTC
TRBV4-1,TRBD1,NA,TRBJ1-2,CASSQTGFGGYTF,TGCGCCAGCAGCCAGACAGGGTTCGGGGGCTACACCTTC
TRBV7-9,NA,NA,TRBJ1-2,CASSRDRAGNYGYTF,TGTGCCAGCAGCCGAGACCGGGCAGGAAACTATGGCTACACCTTC
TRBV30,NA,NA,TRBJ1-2,CAWSVGTFYGYTF,TGTGCCTGGAGTGTAGGGACGTTCTATGGCTACACCTTC
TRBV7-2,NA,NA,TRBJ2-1,CASSSQGSSYNEQFF,TGTGCCAGCAGCTCACAGGGTTCATCCTACAATGAGCAGTTCTTC